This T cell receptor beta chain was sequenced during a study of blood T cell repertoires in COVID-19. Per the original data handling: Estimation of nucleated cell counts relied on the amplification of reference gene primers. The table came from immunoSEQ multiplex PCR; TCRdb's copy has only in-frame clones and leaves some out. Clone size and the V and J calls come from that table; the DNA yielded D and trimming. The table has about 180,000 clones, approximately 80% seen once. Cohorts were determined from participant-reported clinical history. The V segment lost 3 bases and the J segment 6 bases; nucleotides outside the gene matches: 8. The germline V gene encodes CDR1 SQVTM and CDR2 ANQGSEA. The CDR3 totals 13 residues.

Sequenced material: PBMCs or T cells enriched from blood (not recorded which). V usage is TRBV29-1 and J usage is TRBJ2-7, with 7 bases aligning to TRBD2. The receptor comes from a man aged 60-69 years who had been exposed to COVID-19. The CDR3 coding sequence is TGCAGCGTTGAGGCGGGAGTCTCCCCCGAGCAGTACTTC. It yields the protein CSVEAGVSPEQYF.